What follows is one T cell receptor (beta chain) and its context. Germline V CDR1 and CDR2: MNHEY, SVGAGI. CDR3 length: 14 residues. Deletions cut 4 bases from V and 8 bases from J, with 17 bases between. An amount of RNA that ranged from about 0.45 to 1 ug was reverse transcribed with random hexamers. TCRdb re-analysed the immunoSEQ multiplex PCR reads in MiXCR, keeping a single row per CDR3 protein. This sample carries 230,000 or so distinct CDR3 sequences, around 95% of them seen once, and the ten largest clones take 0.095%. This entry belongs to a study of CD8 T cells in Susac syndrome. Specimen: CD4+ T cells from PBMCs. V is TRBV6-5 and J is TRBJ1-2, with unresolved D. The sequence derives from a human donor with multiple sclerosis. For the CDR3, the DNA is TGTGCCAGCAGTTCGAGGACCCCAAAGACCGGCTACACCTTC. It yields the protein CASSSRTPKTGYTF.